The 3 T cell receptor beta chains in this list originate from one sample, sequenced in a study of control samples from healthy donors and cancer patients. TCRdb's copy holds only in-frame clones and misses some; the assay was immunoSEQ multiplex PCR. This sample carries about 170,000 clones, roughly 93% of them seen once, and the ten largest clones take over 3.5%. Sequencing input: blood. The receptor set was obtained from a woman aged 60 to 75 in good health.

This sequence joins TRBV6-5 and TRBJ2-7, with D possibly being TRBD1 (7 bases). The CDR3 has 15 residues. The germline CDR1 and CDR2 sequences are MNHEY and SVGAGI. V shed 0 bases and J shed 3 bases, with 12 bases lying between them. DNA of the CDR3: TGTGCCAGCAGTTACTCCGGACAGGAGGGCTACGAGCAGTACTTC. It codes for CASSYSGQEGYEQYF.

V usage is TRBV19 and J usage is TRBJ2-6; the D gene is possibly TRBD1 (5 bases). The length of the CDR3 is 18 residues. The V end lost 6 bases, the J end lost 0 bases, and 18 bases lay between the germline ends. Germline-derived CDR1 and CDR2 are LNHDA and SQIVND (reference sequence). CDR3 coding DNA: TGTGCCAGTAGCTTCGACAGTCCGTACTACTCTGGGGCCAACGTCCTGACTTTC. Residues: CASSFDSPYYSGANVLTF.

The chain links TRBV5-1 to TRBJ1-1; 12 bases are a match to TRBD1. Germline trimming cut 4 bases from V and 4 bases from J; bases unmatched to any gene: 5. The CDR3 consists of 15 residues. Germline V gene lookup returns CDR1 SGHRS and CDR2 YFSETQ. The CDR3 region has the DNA TGCGCCAGCAGCGGGGGACAGGGGGCCTTCACTGAAGCTTTCTTT. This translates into CASSGGQGAFTEAFF.